The clone carrying this T cell receptor beta chain was observed a handful of times. Sorting of CD4+ naive, central memory, regulatory and stem cell-like memory cells was performed via CD45RO/CCR7/CD25/CD127/CD95/CD27. The authors reverse transcribed all of the isolated RNA, so sequencing captured expressed TCRB transcripts. Sequencing was performed with immunoSEQ multiplex PCR; in TCRdb, only in-frame clones are kept and a portion is missing. The sample has hundreds of thousands of clones, about 17% seen once. This record belongs to a study of beta chain features in type 1 diabetes. Material for sequencing was naive CD4+ T cells from blood. The TCR sequence derives from a woman between 18 and 30 years old in good health.

CDR3 region: CATGTTQETQYF. The CDR3 bases are TGTGCCACCGGGACTACCCAAGAGACCCAGTACTTC. The V gene is TRBV10-3, the J gene TRBJ2-5; 7 positions match TRBD2. The CDR3 is 12 residues long. CDR1 ENHRY and CDR2 SYGVKD come from the germline V gene. V dropped 10 bases and J dropped 1; count of bases not matched to a gene: 3.